Listed below are T cell receptor beta chains from one sample, sequenced in a study of blood T cells in healthy people across ages. TCRdb re-analysed the 5' RACE reads in MiXCR, keeping a single row per CDR3 protein. The sample gives about 830,000 distinct CDR3 sequences, 58% of which show up once; roughly 20% is in the top ten. Sequencing used blood. The receptors were sampled from a man younger than 40 in good health. Both conserved end residues are part of each CDR3. D genes are given only for firm matches. A row's size may be missing; if present it is once, few, many or a size class.

abundance	v_gene	j_gene	d_gene	CDR3nt	CDR3aa
-	TRBV10-3	TRBJ2-1	-	TGTGCCACCGGGACCGGGGGGCCATACAATGAGCAGTTCTTC	CATGTGGPYNEQFF
-	TRBV27	TRBJ2-1	-	TGTGCCAGCAGTCCCGGGCACCCTGTGACGAATGAGCAGTTCTTC	CASSPGHPVTNEQFF
few	TRBV27	TRBJ2-3	-	TGTGCCAGCAGTGCGGGATACCTGCCGGATACGCAGTATTTT	CASSAGYLPDTQYF
few	TRBV20-1	TRBJ1-2	-	TGCAGTGCTAGAACGGACAGCCAACTTAGGGATGGCTACACCTTC	CSARTDSQLRDGYTF
-	TRBV7-9	TRBJ2-5	-	TGTGCCAGCAGCATAGACCTAGCACCGCCTTGGGAGACCCAGTACTTC	CASSIDLAPPWETQYF
-	TRBV20-1	TRBJ2-7	-	TGCAGTGCGCCCGATGTGAGCTACGAGCAGTACTTC	CSAPDVSYEQYF
-	TRBV20-1	TRBJ2-3	-	TGCAGTGCTAGACCGGCGCTCTCCCCCATCACAGATACGCAGTATTTT	CSARPALSPITDTQYF
-	TRBV5-1	TRBJ2-5	-	TGCGCCAGCAGCTTAACAGGGACCCAAGAGACCCAGTACTTC	CASSLTGTQETQYF
-	TRBV20-1	TRBJ1-5	TRBD1	TGCAGTGCTAGCCAGTCGGGCAGGGGGCAAAGTCAGCCCCAGCATTTT	CSASQSGRGQSQPQHF
once	TRBV3-1	TRBJ1-2	-	TGTGCCAGCAGCCAAGAAACAGCGAGGGGCTACACCTTC	CASSQETARGYTF
-	TRBV3-1	TRBJ2-7	-	TGTGCCAGCAGCCAAGGTATTACCTACGAGCAGTACTTC	CASSQGITYEQYF
-	TRBV12-3/TRBV12-4	TRBJ1-2	-	TGTGCCAGCAGTTTAAGCGGGGATCCTGGCTACACCTTC	CASSLSGDPGYTF
-	TRBV28	TRBJ2-5	TRBD2	TGTGCCGCCAACCCCATCGGACTAGAAGAGACCCAGTACTTC	CAANPIGLEETQYF
few	TRBV20-1	TRBJ2-7	TRBD2	TGCAGTGCTAGAGCTGGCGGGAGTAGGGAGCAGTACTTC	CSARAGGSREQYF
-	TRBV2	TRBJ1-2	-	TGTGCCAGCAGCCGCGAAACTAACTATGGCTACACCTTC	CASSRETNYGYTF
once	TRBV7-2	TRBJ2-1	-	TGTGCCAGCAGCTTATATCGGCGGGATGAGCAGTTCTTC	CASSLYRRDEQFF
-	TRBV11-2	TRBJ2-1	-	TGTGCCAGCAGACCAGAGGGGGGCCGTGAGCAGTTCTTC	CASRPEGGREQFF
few	TRBV20-1	TRBJ1-2	-	TGCAGTGCTAGAGTGGACGGTCCAGAAAGTGGCTACACCTTC	CSARVDGPESGYTF
-	TRBV11-2	TRBJ2-4	-	TGTGCCAGCAGCCGAGGGGTCCGATGGGACATTCAGTACTTC	CASSRGVRWDIQYF
once	TRBV7-2	TRBJ2-3	-	TGTGCCAGCGCCACGGGGGTCACAGATACGCAGTATTTT	CASATGVTDTQYF
-	TRBV6-1	TRBJ1-5	-	TGTGCCAGCAGTGATCCGATTACTCCGAAAAATCAGCCCCAGCATTTT	CASSDPITPKNQPQHF
-	TRBV6-5	TRBJ2-1	-	TGTGCCAGCAGTCAGAGCGTTAGCTCCTACAATGAGCAGTTCTTC	CASSQSVSSYNEQFF
-	TRBV25-1	TRBJ2-3	-	TGTGCCAGCAGTCGTAGCGCAGATACGCAGTATTTT	CASSRSADTQYF
-	TRBV4-3	TRBJ2-7	-	TGCGCCAGCAGCCCCTATGCTCCGGGTGACGAGCAGTACTTC	CASSPYAPGDEQYF
few	TRBV6-2/TRBV6-3	TRBJ2-2	TRBD2	TGTGCCAGCAGTTACAATGCGGGGGGCACTTTTATTACCGGGGAGCTGTTTTTT	CASSYNAGGTFITGELFF
few	TRBV7-2	TRBJ2-2	-	TGTGCCAGCAGCTTAGAATCCGCCGGGGAGCTGTTTTTT	CASSLESAGELFF
-	TRBV9	TRBJ1-2	-	TGTGCCAGCAGCACCCAGAGCGGGCCTCGGACCTCTGGCTACACCTTC	CASSTQSGPRTSGYTF
-	TRBV6-2/TRBV6-3	TRBJ2-4	TRBD2	TGTGCCATCAGCCTTTCCGGGAGGGCCGTGACCAAAAACATTCAGTACTTC	CAISLSGRAVTKNIQYF
-	TRBV4-2	TRBJ2-7	-	TGTGCCAGCAGCCAAGATATTAGCGGACCCTACGAGCAGTACTTC	CASSQDISGPYEQYF
-	TRBV28	TRBJ2-7	-	TGTGCCAGCAGTTTAGAGGACTACTCCTACGAGCAGTACTTC	CASSLEDYSYEQYF
-	TRBV6-1	TRBJ2-7	-	TGTGCCAGTTTACGGGACTCATCCTACGAGCAGTACTTC	CASLRDSSYEQYF
-	TRBV10-3	TRBJ2-7	TRBD2	TGTGCCATCAGTTCTAGCGGGGGGGATGCCTACGAGCAGTACTTC	CAISSSGGDAYEQYF
-	TRBV9	TRBJ2-7	-	TGTGCCAGCAGTCCCACCATGACACCCTACGAGCAGTACTTC	CASSPTMTPYEQYF
few	TRBV28	TRBJ2-7	TRBD1	TGTGCCAGCAGAACAGGGGAAATCTACGAGCAGTACTTC	CASRTGEIYEQYF
-	TRBV12-3/TRBV12-4	TRBJ2-5	-	TGTGCCAGCAGTTTCGAGGGGACCAGGACCCAGTACTTC	CASSFEGTRTQYF
-	TRBV9	TRBJ1-1	-	TGTGCCAGCAGCGCAGGTTCCCACCCCAAGAACACTGAAGCTTTCTTT	CASSAGSHPKNTEAFF
-	TRBV12-3/TRBV12-4	TRBJ1-5	-	TGTGCCAGCAGTTTTGGCCAGGGGACCACTCAGCCCCAGCATTTT	CASSFGQGTTQPQHF
many	TRBV3-1	TRBJ2-7	-	TGTGCCAGCAGCCACCCCGGGACCTCCCTTTACGAGCAGTACTTC	CASSHPGTSLYEQYF
few	TRBV7-2	TRBJ1-5	TRBD1	TGTGCCAGCAGCTTACAGGGACAGGCTCGATTTCGGCCCCAGCATTTT	CASSLQGQARFRPQHF
-	TRBV27	TRBJ2-1	-	TGTGCCAGCAGTTTATACGGGCAGGGCTCCTACAATGGGCAGTTCTTC	CASSLYGQGSYNGQFF
-	TRBV24-1	TRBJ2-3	-	TGTGCCACCAGTGAATCTGGGGGCGAGGATACGCAGTATTTT	CATSESGGEDTQYF
-	TRBV9	TRBJ1-1	-	TGTGCCAGCAGCGGCGGGGCGGCGGAAGCTTTCTTT	CASSGGAAEAFF